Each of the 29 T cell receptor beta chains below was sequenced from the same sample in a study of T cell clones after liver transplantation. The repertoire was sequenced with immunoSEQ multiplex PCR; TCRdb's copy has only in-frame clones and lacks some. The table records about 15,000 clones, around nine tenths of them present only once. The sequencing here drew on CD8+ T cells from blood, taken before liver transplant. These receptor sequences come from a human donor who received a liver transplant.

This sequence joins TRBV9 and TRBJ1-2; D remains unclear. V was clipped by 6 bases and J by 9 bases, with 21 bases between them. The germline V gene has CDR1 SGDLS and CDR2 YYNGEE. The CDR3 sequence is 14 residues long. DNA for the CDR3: TGTGCCAGCACCCCCGGCGCAACTGATGATCGCTACACCTTC. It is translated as CASTPGATDDRYTF.

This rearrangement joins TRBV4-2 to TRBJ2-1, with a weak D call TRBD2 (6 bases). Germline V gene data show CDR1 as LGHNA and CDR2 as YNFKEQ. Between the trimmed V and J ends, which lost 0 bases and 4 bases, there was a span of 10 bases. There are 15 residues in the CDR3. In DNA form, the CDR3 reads TGTGCCAGCAGCCAAGAGGGCGGGATATACAATGAGCAGTTCTTC. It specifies CASSQEGGIYNEQFF.

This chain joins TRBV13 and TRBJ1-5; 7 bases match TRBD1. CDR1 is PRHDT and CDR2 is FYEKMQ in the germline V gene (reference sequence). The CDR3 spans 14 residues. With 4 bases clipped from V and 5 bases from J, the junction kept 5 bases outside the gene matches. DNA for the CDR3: TGTGCCAGCAGCTCTAGAGGGGGCCATCAGCCCCAGCATTTT. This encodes CASSSRGGHQPQHF.

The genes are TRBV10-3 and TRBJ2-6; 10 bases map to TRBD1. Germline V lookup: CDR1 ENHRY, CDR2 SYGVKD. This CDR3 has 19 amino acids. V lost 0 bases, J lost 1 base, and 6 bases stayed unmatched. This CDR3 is CAISESGGQGESGANVLTF. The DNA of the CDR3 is TGTGCCATCAGTGAGTCGGGCGGACAGGGGGAGTCTGGGGCCAACGTCCTGACTTTC.

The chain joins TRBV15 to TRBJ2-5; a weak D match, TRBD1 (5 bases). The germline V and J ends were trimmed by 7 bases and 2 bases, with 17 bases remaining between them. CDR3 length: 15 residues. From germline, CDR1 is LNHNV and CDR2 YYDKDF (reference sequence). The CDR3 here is CATTDPYRLQETQYF. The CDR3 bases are TGTGCCACCACCGACCCCTACAGGTTACAAGAGACCCAGTACTTC.

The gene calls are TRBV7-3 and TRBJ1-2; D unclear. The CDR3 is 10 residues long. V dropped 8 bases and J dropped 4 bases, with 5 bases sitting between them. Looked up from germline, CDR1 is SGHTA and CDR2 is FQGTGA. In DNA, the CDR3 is TGTGCCAGCCGGGGCTATGGCTACACCTTC. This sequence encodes CASRGYGYTF. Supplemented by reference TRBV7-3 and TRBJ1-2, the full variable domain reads GAGVSQTPSNKVTEKGKYVELRCDPISGHTALYWYRQSLGQGPEFLIYFQGTGAADDSGLPNDRFFAVRPEGSVSTLKIQRTERGDSAVYLCASRGYGYTFGSGTRLTVV.

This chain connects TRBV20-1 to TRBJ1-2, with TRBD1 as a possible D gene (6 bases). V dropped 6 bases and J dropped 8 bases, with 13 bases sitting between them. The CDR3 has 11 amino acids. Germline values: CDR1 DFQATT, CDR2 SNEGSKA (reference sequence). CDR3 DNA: TGCAGTGCAGTGACAGGCGAAGGCTACACCTTC. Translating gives CSAVTGEGYTF.

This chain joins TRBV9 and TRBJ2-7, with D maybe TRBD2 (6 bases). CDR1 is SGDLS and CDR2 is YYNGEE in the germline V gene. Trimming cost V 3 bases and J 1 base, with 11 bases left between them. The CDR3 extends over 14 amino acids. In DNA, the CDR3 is TGTGCCAGCAGCGCCTGGGGGGAATCCTACGAGCAGTACTTC. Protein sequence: CASSAWGESYEQYF.

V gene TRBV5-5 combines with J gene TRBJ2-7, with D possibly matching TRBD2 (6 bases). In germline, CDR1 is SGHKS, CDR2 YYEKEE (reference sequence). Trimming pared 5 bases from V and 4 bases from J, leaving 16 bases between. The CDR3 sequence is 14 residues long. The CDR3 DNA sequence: TGTGCCAGCAGGGCTCGGGGAGGCGGTTACGAGCAGTACTTC. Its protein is CASRARGGGYEQYF.

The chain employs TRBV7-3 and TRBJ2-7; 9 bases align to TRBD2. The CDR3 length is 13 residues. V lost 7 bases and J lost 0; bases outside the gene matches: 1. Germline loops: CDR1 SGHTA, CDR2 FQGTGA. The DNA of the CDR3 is TGTGCCAGCAAGACTAGCGGCTCCTACGAGCAGTACTTC. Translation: CASKTSGSYEQYF.

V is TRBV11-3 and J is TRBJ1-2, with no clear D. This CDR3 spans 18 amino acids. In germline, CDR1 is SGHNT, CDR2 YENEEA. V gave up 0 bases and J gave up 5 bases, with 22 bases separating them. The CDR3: CASSLDCVRMIKGYGYTF. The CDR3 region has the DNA TGTGCCAGCAGCTTAGATTGCGTACGGATGATAAAAGGGTATGGCTACACCTTC.

The CDR3 sequence: CASSPTGEGLETQYF. CDR3 bases: TGTGCCAGCAGTCCGACGGGGGAGGGTTTGGAGACCCAGTACTTC. V and J are TRBV28 and TRBJ2-5; TRBD2 matches 7 bases. V lost 5 bases and J lost 5; bases outside the gene matches: 11. There are 15 residues in the CDR3. Germline V gene data show CDR1 as MDHEN and CDR2 as SYDVKM.

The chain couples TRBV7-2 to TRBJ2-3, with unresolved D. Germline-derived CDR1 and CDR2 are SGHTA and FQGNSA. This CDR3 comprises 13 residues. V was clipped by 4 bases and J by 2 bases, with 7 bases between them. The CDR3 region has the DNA TGTGCCAGCAGCTCCTACTACACAGATACGCAGTATTTT. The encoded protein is CASSSYYTDTQYF.

The CDR3 is CAISDNIGGIETQYF. Written as DNA, the CDR3 is TGTGCCATCAGTGACAATATAGGGGGTATAGAGACCCAGTACTTC. This chain links TRBV10-3 with TRBJ2-5; D is perhaps TRBD1 (6 bases). Germline loops: CDR1 ENHRY, CDR2 SYGVKD. There are 15 residues in the CDR3. With 3 bases removed from V and 4 bases from J, the gap between germline ends came to 15 bases.

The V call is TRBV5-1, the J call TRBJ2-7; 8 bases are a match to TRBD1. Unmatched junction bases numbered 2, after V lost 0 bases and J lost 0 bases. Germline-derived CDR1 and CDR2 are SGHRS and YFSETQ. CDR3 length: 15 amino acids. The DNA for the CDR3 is TGCGCCAGCAGCTTGGGGACAGGGCGCTCCTACGAGCAGTACTTC. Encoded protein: CASSLGTGRSYEQYF.

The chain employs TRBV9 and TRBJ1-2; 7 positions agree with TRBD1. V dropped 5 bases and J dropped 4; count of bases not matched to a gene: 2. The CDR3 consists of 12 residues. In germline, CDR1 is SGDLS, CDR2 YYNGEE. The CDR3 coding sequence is TGTGCCAGCAGGGACAGGATCTATGGCTACACCTTC. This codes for CASRDRIYGYTF.

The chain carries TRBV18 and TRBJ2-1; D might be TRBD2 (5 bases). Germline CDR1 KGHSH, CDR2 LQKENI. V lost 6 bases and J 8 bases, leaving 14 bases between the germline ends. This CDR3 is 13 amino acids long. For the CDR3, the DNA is TGTGCCAGCTCCTTCGGAGCGGCCGATGAGCAGTTCTTC. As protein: CASSFGAADEQFF.

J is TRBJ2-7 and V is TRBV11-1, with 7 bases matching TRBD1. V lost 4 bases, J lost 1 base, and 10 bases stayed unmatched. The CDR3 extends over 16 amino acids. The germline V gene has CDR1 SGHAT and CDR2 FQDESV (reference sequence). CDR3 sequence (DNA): TGTGCCAGCAGCTATACAGAGGGGGCGTCATCCTACGAGCAGTACTTC. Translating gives CASSYTEGASSYEQYF.

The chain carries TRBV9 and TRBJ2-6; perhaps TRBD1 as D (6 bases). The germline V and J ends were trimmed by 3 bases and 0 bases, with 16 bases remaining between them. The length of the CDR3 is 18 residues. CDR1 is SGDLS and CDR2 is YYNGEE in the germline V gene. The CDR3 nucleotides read TGTGCCAGCAGCGCCGATAGGGGGTTTGCCTCTGGGGCCAACGTCCTGACTTTC. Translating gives CASSADRGFASGANVLTF.

In DNA form, the CDR3 reads TGTGCCAGCAGCTTGCAAGGGTATTTTCCAGAGACCCAGTACTTC. Protein: CASSLQGYFPETQYF. The chain couples TRBV13 to TRBJ2-5; D unresolved. The CDR3 runs to 15 residues. V was shortened by 3 bases and J by 4 bases, with 15 bases between the two germline ends. Germline V gene lookup returns CDR1 PRHDT and CDR2 FYEKMQ (reference sequence).

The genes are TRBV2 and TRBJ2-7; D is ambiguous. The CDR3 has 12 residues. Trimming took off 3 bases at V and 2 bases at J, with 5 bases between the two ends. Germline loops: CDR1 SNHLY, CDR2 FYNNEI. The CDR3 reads CASSDQAYEQYF. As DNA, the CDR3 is TGTGCCAGCAGTGATCAGGCCTACGAGCAGTACTTC.

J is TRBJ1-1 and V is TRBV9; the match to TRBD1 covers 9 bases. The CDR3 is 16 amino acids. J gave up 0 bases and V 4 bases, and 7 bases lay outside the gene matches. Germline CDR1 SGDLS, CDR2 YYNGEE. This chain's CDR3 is CASSNTGGPMNTEAFF. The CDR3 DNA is TGTGCCAGCAGCAATACAGGGGGCCCGATGAACACTGAAGCTTTCTTT. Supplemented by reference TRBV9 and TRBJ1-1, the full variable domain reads DSGVTQTPKHLITATGQRVTLRCSPRSGDLSVYWYQQSLDQGLQFLIQYYNGEERAKGNILERFSAQQFPDLHSELNLSSLELGDSALYFCASSNTGGPMNTEAFFGQGTRLTVV.

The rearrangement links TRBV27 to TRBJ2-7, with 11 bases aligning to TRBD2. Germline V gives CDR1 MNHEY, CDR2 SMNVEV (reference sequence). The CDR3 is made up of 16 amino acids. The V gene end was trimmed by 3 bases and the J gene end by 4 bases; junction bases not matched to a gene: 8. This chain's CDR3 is CASSFRLAGGKYEQYF. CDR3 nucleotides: TGTGCCAGCAGTTTCCGGCTAGCGGGAGGAAAATACGAGCAGTACTTC.

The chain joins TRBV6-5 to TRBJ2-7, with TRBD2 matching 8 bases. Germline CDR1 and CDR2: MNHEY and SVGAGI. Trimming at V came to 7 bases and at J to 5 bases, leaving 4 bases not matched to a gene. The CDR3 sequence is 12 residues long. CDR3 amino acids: CASTNGGDEQYF. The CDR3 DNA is TGTGCCAGCACCAACGGGGGGGACGAGCAGTACTTC.

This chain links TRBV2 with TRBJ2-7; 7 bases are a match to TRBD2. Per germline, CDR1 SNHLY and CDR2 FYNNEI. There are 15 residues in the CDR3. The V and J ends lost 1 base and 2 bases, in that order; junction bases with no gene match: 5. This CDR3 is CASSEVTSSPYEQYF. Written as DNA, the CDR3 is TGTGCCAGCAGTGAAGTGACTAGCAGCCCCTACGAGCAGTACTTC.

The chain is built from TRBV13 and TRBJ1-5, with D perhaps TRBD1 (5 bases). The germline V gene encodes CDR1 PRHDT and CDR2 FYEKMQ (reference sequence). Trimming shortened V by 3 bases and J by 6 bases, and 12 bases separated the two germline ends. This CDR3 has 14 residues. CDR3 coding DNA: TGTGCCAGCAGCTTTGGCGACAGAAGTCAGCCCCAGCATTTT. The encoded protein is CASSFGDRSQPQHF.

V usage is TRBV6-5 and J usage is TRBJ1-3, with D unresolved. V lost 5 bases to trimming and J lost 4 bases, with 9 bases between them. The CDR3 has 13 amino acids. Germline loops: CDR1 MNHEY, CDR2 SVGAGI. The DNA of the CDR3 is TGTGCCAGCAGTCCGGACTTAGGAAACACCATATATTTT. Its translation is CASSPDLGNTIYF.

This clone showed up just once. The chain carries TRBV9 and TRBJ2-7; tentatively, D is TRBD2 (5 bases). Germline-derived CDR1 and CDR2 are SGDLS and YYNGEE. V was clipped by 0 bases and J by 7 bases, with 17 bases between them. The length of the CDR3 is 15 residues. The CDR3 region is CASSVGGGTGWEQYF. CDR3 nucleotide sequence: TGTGCCAGCAGCGTAGGAGGAGGAACGGGTTGGGAGCAGTACTTC.

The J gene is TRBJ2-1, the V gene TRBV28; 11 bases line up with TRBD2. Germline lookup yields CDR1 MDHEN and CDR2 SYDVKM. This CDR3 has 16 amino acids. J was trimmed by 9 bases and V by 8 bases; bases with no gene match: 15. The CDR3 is CASLGSSGRAVGEQFF. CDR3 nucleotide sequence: TGTGCCAGCCTAGGTAGTAGCGGGAGGGCCGTAGGTGAGCAGTTCTTC.